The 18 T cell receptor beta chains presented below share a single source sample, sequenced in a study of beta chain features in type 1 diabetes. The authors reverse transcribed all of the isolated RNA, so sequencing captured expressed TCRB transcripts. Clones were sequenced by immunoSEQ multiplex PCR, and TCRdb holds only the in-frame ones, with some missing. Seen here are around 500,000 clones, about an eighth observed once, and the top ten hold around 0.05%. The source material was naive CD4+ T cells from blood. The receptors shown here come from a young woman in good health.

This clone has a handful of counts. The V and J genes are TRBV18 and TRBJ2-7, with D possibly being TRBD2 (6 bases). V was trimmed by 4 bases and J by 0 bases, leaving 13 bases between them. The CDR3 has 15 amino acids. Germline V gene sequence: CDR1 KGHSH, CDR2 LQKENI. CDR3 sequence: CASSQGGAYSYEQYF. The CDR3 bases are TGTGCCAGCTCACAGGGCGGGGCTTACTCCTACGAGCAGTACTTC.

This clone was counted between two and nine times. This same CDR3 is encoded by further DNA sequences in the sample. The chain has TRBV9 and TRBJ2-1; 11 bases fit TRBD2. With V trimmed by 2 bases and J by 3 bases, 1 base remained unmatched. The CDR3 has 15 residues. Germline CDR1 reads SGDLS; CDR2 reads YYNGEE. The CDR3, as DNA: TGTGCCAGCAGCGTGGGACTAGCGGACTACAATGAGCAGTTCTTC. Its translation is CASSVGLADYNEQFF.

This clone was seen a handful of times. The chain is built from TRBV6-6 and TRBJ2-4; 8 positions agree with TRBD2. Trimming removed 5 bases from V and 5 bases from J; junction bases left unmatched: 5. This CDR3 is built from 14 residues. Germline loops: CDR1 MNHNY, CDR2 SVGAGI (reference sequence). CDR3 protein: CASSPSGSENIQYF. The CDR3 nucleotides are TGTGCCAGCAGTCCTAGCGGGTCAGAAAACATTCAGTACTTC.

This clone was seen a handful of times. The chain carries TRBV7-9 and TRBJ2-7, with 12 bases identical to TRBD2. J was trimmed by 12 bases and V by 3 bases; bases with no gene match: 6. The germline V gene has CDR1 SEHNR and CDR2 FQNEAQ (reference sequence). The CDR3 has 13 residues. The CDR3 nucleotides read TGTGCCAGCAGCTTTTCTAGCGGGAGGGGGACGTACTTC. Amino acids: CASSFSSGRGTYF.

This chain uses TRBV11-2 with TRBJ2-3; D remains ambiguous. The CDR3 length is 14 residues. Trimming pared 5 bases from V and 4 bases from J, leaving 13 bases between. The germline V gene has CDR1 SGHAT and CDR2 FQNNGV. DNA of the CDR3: TGTGCCAGCAGCCGTAGTAGGGCTTCAGATACGCAGTATTTT. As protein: CASSRSRASDTQYF.

This chain's CDR3 is CASSQRSGANVLTF. The CDR3 DNA follows: TGCGCCAGCAGCCAACGTTCTGGGGCCAACGTCCTGACTTTC. The chain joins TRBV4-3 to TRBJ2-6; no clear D gene. V was trimmed by 2 bases and J by 1 base, leaving 3 bases between them. Per germline, CDR1 LGHNA and CDR2 YSLEER. The length of the CDR3 is 14 residues.

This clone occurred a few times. The CDR3 is CATSREGGTDLIAKNIQYF. CDR3 bases: TGTGCCACCAGCAGAGAAGGAGGGACAGACTTAATAGCCAAAAACATTCAGTACTTC. The V call is TRBV15, the J call TRBJ2-4; D might be TRBD1 (7 bases). The CDR3 is made up of 19 amino acids. CDR1 is LNHNV, CDR2 YYDKDF, per germline (reference sequence). V lost 0 bases and J 0 bases, leaving 18 bases between the germline ends. Variable domain in full (rest from reference TRBV15 and TRBJ2-4): DAMVIQNPRYQVTQFGKPVTLSCSQTLNHNVMYWYQQKSSQAPKLLFHYYDKDFNNEADTPDNFQSRRPNTSFCFLDIRSPGLGDTAMYLCATSREGGTDLIAKNIQYFGAGTRLSVL.

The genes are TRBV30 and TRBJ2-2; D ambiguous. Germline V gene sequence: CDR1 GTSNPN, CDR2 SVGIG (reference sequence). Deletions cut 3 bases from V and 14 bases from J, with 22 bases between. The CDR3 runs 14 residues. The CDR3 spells CAWRDNVQSTRLFF. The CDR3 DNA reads TGTGCCTGGAGGGATAATGTTCAATCTACACGCCTGTTTTTT.

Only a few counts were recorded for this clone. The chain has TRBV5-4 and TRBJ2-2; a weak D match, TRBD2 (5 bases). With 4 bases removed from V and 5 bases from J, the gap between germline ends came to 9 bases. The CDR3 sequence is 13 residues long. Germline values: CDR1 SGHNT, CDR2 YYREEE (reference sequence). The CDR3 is CASSGGLTGELFF. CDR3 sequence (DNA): TGTGCCAGCAGCGGAGGACTGACCGGGGAGCTGTTTTTT.

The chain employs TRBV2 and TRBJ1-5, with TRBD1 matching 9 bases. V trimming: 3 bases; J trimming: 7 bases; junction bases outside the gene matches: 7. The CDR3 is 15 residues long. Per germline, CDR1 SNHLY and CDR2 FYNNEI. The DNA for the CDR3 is TGTGCCAGCAGTGATGAGGGACAGGGCGGCCAGCCCCAGCATTTT. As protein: CASSDEGQGGQPQHF.

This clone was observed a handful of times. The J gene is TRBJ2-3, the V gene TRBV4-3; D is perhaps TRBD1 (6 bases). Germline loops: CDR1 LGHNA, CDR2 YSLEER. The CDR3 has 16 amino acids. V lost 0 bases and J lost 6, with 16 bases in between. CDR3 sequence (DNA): TGCGCCAGCAGCCAAGATTCTTTCAGGGGTGACGATACGCAGTATTTT. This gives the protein CASSQDSFRGDDTQYF.

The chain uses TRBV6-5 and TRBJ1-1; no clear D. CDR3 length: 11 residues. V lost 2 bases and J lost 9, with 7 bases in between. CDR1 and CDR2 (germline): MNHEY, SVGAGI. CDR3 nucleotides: TGTGCCAGCAGTTACGGAGGGAAAGCTTTCTTT. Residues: CASSYGGKAFF.

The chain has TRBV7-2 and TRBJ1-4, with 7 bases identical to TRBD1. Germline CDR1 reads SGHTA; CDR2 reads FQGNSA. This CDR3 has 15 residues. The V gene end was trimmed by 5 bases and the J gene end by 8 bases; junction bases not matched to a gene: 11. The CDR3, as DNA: TGTGCCAGCAGCCCCTTCAGGGCAGGGGGAGAAAAACTGTTTTTT. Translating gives CASSPFRAGGEKLFF.

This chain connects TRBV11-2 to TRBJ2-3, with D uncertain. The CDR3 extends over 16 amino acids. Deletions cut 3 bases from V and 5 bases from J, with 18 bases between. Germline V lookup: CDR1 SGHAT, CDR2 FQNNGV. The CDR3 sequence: CASSLRNPKSRDTQYF. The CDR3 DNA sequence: TGTGCCAGCAGCTTGCGGAATCCAAAATCGAGAGATACGCAGTATTTT.

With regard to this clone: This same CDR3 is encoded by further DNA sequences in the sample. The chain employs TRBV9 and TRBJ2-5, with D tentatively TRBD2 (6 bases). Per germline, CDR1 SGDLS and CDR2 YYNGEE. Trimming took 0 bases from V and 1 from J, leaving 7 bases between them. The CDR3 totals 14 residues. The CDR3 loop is CASSVGGVQETQYF. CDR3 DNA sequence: TGTGCCAGCAGCGTAGGGGGGGTCCAAGAGACCCAGTACTTC.

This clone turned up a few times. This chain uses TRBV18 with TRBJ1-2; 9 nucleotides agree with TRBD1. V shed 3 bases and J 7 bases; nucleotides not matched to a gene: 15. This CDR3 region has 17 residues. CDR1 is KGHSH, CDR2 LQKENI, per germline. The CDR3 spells CASSPTGTGLPIGGYTF. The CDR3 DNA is TGTGCCAGCTCACCCACCGGGACAGGGCTGCCTATAGGTGGCTACACCTTC.

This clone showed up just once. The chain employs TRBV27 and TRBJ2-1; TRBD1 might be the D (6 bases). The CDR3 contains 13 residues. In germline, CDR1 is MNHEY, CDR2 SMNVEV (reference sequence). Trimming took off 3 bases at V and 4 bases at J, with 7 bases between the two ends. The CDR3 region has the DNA TGTGCCAGCAGTTTTCAGGGGTACAATGAGCAGTTCTTC. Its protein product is CASSFQGYNEQFF.

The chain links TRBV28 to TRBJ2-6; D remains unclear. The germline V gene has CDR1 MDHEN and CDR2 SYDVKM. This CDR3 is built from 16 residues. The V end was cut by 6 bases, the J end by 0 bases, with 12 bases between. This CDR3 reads CASSHHSPSGANVLTF. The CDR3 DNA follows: TGTGCCAGCAGCCATCACAGTCCCTCTGGGGCCAACGTCCTGACTTTC.